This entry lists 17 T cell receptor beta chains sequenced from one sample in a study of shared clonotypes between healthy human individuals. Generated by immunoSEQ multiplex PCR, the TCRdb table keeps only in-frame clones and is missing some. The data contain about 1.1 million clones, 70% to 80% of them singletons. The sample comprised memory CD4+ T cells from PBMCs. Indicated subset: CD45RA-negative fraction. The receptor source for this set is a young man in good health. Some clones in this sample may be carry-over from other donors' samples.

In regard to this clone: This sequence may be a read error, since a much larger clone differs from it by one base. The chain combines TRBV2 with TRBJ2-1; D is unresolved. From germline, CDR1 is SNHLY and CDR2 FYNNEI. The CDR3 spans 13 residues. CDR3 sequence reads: CAGSENTQTEQFF. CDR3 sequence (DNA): TGTGCCGGCAGTGAAAATACACAAACCGAGCAGTTCTTC.

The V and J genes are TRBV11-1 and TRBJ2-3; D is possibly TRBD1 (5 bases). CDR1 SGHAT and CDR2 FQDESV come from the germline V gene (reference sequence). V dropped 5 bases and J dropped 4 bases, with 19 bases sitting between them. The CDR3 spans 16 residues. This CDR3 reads CASSRWGRESADTQYF. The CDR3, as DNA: TGTGCCAGCAGCCGATGGGGCCGCGAGTCGGCAGATACGCAGTATTTT.

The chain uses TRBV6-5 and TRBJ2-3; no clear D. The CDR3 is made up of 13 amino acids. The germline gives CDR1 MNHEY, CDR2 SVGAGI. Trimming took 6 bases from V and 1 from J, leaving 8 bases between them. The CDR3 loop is CASRGPGTDTQYF. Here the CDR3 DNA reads TGTGCCAGCAGGGGCCCTGGCACAGATACGCAGTATTTT.

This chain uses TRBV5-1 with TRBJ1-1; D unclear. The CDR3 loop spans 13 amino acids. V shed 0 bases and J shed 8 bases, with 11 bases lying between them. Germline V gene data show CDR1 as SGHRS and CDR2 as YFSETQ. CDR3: CASSLDLVAEAFF. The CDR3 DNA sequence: TGCGCCAGCAGCTTGGATCTGGTTGCAGAAGCTTTCTTT.

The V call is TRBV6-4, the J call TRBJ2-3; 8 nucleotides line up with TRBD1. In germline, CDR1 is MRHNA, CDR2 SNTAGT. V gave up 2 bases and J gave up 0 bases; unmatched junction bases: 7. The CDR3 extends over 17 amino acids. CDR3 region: CASSDRQGPSSTDTQYF. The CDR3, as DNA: TGTGCCAGCAGTGACCGACAGGGGCCTTCTAGCACAGATACGCAGTATTTT.

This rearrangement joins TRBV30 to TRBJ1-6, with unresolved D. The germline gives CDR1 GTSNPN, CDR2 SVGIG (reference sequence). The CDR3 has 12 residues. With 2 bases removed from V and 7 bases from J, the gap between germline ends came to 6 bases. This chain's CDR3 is CAWSYGNSPLHF. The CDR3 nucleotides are TGTGCCTGGAGTTACGGGAATTCACCCCTCCACTTT.

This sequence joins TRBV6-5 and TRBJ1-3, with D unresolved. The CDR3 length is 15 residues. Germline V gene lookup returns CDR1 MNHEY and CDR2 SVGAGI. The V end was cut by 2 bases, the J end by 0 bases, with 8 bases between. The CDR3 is CASSYAVNSGNTIYF. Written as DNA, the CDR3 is TGTGCCAGCAGTTACGCGGTTAACTCTGGAAACACCATATATTTT.

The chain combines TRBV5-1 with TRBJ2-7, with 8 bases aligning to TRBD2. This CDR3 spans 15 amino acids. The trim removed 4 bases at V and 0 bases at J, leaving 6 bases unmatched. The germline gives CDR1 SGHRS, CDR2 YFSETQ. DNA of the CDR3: TGCGCCAGCAGCGCGCGGGGGGTAGGCTCCTACGAGCAGTACTTC. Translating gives CASSARGVGSYEQYF. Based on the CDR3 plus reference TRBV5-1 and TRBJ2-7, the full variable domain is KAGVTQTPRYLIKTRGQQVTLSCSPISGHRSVSWYQQTPGQGLQFLFEYFSETQRNKGNFPGRFSGRQFSNSRSEMNVSTLELGDSALYLCASSARGVGSYEQYFGPGTRLTVT.

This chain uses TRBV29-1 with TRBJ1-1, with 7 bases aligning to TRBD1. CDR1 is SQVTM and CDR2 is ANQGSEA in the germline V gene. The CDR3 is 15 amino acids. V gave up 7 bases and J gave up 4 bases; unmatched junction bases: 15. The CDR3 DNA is TGCAGCGCCTGTGATGTCCAGGGGGGTATCACTGAAGCTTTCTTT. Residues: CSACDVQGGITEAFF.

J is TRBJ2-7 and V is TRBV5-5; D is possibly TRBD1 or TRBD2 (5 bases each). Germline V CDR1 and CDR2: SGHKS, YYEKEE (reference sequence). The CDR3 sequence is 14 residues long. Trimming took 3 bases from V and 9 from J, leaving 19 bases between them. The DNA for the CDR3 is TGTGCCAGCAGCTATACTACCGCCGGGGCCATGCAGTACTTC. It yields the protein CASSYTTAGAMQYF.

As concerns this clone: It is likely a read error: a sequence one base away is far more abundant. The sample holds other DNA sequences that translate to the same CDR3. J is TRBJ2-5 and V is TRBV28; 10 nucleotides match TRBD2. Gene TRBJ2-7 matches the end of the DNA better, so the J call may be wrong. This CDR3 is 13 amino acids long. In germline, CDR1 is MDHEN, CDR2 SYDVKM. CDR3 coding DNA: TGTGCCAGCAGTTCGACTAGCGGGTACGAGCAGTACTTC. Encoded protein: CASSSTSGYEQYF.

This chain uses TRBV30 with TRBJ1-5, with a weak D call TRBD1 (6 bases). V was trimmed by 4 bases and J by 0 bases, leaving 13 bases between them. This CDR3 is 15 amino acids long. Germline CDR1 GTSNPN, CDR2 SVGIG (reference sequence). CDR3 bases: TGTGCCTGGAACGAGGGACACCATAGCAATCAGCCCCAGCATTTT. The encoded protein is CAWNEGHHSNQPQHF. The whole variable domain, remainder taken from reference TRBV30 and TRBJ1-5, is SQTIHQWPATLVQPVGSPLSLECTVEGTSNPNLYWYRQAAGRGLQLLFYSVGIGQISSEVPQNLSASRPQDRQFILSSKKLLLSDSGFYLCAWNEGHHSNQPQHFGDGTRLSIL.

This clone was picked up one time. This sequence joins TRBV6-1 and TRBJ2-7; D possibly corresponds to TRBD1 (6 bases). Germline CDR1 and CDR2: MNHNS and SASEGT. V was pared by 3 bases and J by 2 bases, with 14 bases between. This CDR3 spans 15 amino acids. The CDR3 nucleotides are TGTGCCAGCAGTGAGGGTCCGGGACATCCCTACGAGCAGTACTTC. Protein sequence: CASSEGPGHPYEQYF.

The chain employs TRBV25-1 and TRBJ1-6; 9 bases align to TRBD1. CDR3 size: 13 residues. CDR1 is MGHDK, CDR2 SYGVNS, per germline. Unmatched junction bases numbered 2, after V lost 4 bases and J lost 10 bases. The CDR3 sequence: CASSVGQGSPLHF. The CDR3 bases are TGTGCCAGCAGTGTCGGACAGGGGTCACCCCTCCACTTT. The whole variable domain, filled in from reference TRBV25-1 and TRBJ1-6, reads EADIYQTPRYLVIGTGKKITLECSQTMGHDKMYWYQQDPGMELHLIHYSYGVNSTEKGDLSSESTVSRIRTEHFPLTLESARPSHTSQYLCASSVGQGSPLHFGNGTRLTVT.

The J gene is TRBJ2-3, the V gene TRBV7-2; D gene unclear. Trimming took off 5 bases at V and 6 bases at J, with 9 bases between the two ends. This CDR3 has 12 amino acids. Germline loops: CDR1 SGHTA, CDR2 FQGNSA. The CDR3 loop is CASSPLSDTQYF. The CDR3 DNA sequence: TGTGCCAGCAGCCCCTTGTCGGATACGCAGTATTTT. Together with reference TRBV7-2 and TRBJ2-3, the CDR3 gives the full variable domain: GAGVSQSPSNKVTEKGKDVELRCDPISGHTALYWYRQSLGQGLEFLIYFQGNSAPDKSGLPSDRFSAERTGGSVSTLTIQRTQQEDSAVYLCASSPLSDTQYFGPGTRLTVL.

The CDR3 loop reads CASSLGKNYEQYF. The CDR3 DNA is TGTGCCAGTTCTCTAGGGAAAAACTACGAGCAGTACTTC. The chain couples TRBV6-5 to TRBJ2-7; D not certain. Trimming took 9 bases from V and 3 from J, leaving 15 bases between them. Germline V lookup: CDR1 MNHEY, CDR2 SVGAGI. The length of the CDR3 is 13 residues.

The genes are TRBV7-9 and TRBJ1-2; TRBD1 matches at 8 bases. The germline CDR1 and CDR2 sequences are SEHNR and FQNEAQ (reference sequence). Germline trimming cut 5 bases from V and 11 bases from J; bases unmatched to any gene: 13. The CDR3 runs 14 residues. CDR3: CASSLTDRGIGYTF. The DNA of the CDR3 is TGTGCCAGCAGCCTGACAGACAGGGGAATTGGATACACCTTC.